The present T cell receptor (beta chain) was sequenced within a study of blood T cells in healthy people across ages. At least ten counts were recorded for this clonotype. Sample-barcoded 5' priming and a J-beta primer mix drove a second PCR of roughly 7 to 11 cycles. TCRdb called the 5' RACE reads again in MiXCR, with one record for every CDR3 protein. This sample carries about 1.7 million distinct CDR3 sequences, over 25% of them seen once, and the ten largest clones take 7.7%. The CDR3 runs to 15 residues. The germline CDR1 and CDR2 sequences are SGHRS and YFSETQ. The V and J ends lost 0 bases and 4 bases, in that order; junction bases with no gene match: 2.

This sequence joins TRBV5-1 and TRBJ1-5; 9 bases match TRBD1. The sequenced sample consisted of blood. The origin of this receptor is a woman aged 30 to 39 in good health. In DNA, the CDR3 is TGCGCCAGCAGCTTGGCGGGACAGGGTAATCAGCCCCAGCATTTT. This translates into CASSLAGQGNQPQHF.